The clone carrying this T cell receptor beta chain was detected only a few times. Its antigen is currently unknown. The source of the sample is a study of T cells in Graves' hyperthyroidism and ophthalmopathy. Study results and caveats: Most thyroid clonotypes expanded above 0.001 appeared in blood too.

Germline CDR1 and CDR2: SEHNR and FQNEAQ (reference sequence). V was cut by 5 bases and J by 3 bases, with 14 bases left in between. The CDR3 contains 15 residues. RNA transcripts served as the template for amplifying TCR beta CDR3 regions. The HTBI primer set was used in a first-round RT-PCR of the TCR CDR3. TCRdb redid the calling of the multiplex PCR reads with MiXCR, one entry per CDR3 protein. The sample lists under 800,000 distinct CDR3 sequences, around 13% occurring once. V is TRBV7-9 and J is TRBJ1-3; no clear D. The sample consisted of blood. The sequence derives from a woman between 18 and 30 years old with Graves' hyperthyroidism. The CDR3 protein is CASSAFPFSGNTIYF. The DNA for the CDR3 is TGTGCCAGCAGCGCCTTCCCCTTTAGTGGAAACACCATATATTTT. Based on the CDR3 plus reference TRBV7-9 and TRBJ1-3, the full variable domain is DTGVSQNPRHKITKRGQNVTFRCDPISEHNRLYWYRQTLGQGPEFLTYFQNEAQLEKSRLLSDRFSAERPKGSFSTLEIQRTEQGDSAMYLCASSAFPFSGNTIYFGEGSWLTVV.